The rows below give T cell receptor beta chains drawn from one sample of a study of T-cell memory formation after mild COVID-19. TCRdb re-analysed the 5' RACE reads in MiXCR, keeping a single row per CDR3 protein. The top ten hold 7.5% to 9.5% of the sample, which has fewer than 600,000 distinct CDR3 sequences, about 20% seen once. The sequenced sample consisted of PBMCs or a T cell subset sorted from them (not recorded which). These receptors all come from an adult woman who had mild COVID-19 (a few samples of this study predate the infection). Cell type and time point are not known. The CDR3 runs from the conserved cysteine through the conserved F or W. Each record gives: J gene, D gene, V gene, clone size, CDR3 protein, CDR3 DNA. D genes are given only for firm matches. Expanded clones get a size class; other rows say once, few or many, or leave the size out.

>TRBJ2-1|TRBD2|TRBV5-1|.
CASSRTSSRYNEQFF
TGCGCCAGCAGCCGGACTAGCAGCCGCTACAATGAGCAGTTCTTC
>TRBJ2-4|TRBD1|TRBV11-1|.
CASSLEEGAAKNIQYF
TGTGCCAGCAGCTTAGAAGAGGGGGCGGCCAAAAACATTCAGTACTTC
>TRBJ1-5|.|TRBV20-1|few
CSARTSNNQPQHF
TGCAGTGCTAGAACCTCGAACAATCAGCCCCAGCATTTT
>TRBJ2-7|TRBD2|TRBV12-3/TRBV12-4|many
CASRLAGTAYEQYF
TGTGCCAGCAGGCTAGCGGGAACGGCCTACGAGCAGTACTTC
>TRBJ2-7|TRBD2|TRBV12-3/TRBV12-4|.
CASSSGTTSYEQYF
TGTGCCAGCAGTTCCGGGACTACCTCCTACGAGCAGTACTTC
>TRBJ2-5|.|TRBV2|few
CASSEQRQETQYF
TGTGCCAGCAGTGAACAGCGACAAGAGACCCAGTACTTC
>TRBJ2-3|.|TRBV7-8|.
CASSSLIRGTDTQYF
TGTGCCAGCAGCTCCCTAATCAGGGGCACAGATACGCAGTATTTT
>TRBJ2-7|.|TRBV20-1|.
CSAIPDSYEQYF
TGCAGTGCTATCCCGGACAGCTACGAGCAGTACTTC
>TRBJ2-1|TRBD2|TRBV6-6|.
CASSSRTSGRFGNEQFF
TGTGCCAGCAGCTCCCGGACTAGCGGGAGATTTGGCAATGAGCAGTTCTTC
>TRBJ2-7|.|TRBV6-1|.
CASKPVGGYEQYF
TGTGCCAGCAAACCAGTGGGAGGCTACGAGCAGTACTTC
>TRBJ1-2|.|TRBV5-1|few
CASSLVPPQGRSGLYGYTF
TGCGCCAGCAGCTTGGTTCCCCCCCAGGGCCGGAGTGGCTTGTATGGCTACACCTTC
>TRBJ2-5|TRBD2|TRBV7-2|few
CASSRSGTRTVQTQYF
TGTGCCAGCAGCCGTAGTGGGACTAGAACAGTACAGACCCAGTACTTC
>TRBJ2-3|.|TRBV6-6|.
CASSYSPQLPTSTDTQYF
TGTGCCAGCAGTTACTCCCCACAACTGCCTACTAGCACAGATACGCAGTATTTT
>TRBJ1-3|.|TRBV6-1|.
CATKGRAGNTIYF
TGTGCCACCAAGGGACGGGCTGGAAACACCATATATTTT